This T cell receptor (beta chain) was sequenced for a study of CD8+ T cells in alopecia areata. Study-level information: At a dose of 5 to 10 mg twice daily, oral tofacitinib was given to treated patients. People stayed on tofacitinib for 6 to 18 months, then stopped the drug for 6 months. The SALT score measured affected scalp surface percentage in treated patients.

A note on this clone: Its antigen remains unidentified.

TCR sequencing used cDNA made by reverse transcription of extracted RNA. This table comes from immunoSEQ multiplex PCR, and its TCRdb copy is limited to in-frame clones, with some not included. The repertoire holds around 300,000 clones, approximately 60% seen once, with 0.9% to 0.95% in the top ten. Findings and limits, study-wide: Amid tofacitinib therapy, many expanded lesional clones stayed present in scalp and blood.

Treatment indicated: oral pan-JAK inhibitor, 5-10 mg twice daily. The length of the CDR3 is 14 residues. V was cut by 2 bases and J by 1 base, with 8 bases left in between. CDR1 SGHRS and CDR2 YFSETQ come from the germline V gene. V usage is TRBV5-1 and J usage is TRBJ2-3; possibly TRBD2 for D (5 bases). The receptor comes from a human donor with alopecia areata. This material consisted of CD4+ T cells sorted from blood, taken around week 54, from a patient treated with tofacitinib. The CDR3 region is CASSLAERTDTQYF. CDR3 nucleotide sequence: TGCGCCAGCAGCTTAGCGGAACGCACAGATACGCAGTATTTT.